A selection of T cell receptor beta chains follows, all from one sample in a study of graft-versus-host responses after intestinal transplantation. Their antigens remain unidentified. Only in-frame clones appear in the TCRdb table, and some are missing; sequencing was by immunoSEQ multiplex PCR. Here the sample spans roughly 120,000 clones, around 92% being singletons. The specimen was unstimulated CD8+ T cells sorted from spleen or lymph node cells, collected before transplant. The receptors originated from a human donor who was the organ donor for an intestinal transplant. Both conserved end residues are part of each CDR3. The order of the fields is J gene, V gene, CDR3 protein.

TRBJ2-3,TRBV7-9,CASSPQGALTDTQYF
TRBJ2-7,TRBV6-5,CASSYRTRDGGYEQYF
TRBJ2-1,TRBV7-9,CASSETRDVFDEQFF
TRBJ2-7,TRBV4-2,CASSQEAAGAPYEQYF
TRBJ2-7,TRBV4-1,CASSQVTGHSYEQYF
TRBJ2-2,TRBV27,CASSLDSAINTGELFF
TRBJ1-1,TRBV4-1,CASSLTGMNTEAFF
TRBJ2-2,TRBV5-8,CASSAGVAGSTGELFF
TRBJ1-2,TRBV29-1,CSVVGGLGGYTF
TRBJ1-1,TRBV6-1,CASSLDRVGRTEAFF
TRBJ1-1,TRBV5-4,CASSLIDTEAFF
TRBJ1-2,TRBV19,CASKWAHGYTF
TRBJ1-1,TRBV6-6,CASSRHRGRNTEAFF
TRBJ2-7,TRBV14,CASSQGETKAYEQYF
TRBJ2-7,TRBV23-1,CASSPAPVPYEQYF
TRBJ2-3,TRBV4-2,CASSQEGWKGNPGTQYF
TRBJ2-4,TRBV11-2,CASSTRDGLAKNIQYF
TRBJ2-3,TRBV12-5,CASGLPHRGQFYTDTQYF
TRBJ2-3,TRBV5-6,CASNIWGGISTDTQYF
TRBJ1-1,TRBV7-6,CASSATNTEAFF
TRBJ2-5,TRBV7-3,CASSFLRPGLAGGPVLETQYF
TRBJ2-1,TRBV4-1,CASSSSDIGYNEQFF
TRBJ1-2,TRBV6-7,CASRLGDGYTF
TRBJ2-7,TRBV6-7,CASSRGDREQYF
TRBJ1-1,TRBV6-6,CASSYSTGVSTEAFF
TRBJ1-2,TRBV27,CASSAGTGLSTNYGYTF
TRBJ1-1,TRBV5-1,CASSLLRQNTEAFF
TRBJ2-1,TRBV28,CASSFILAGGEGNEQFF
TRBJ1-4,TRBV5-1,CASSEDSSGEKLFF
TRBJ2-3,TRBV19,CASSKPGGGADTQYF
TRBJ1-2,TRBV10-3,CAIRSGHTNYGYTF
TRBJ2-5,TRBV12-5,CASGLGLTQYF
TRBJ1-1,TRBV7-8,CASSEGVPINTEAFF
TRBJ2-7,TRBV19,CASSTIQEPYEQYF
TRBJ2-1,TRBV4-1,CASSPGLYNEQFF
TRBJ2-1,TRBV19,CASSRTSGYNEQFF
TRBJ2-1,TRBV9,CASSAGREYGYNEQFF
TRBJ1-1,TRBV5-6,CASSLGWTEAFF
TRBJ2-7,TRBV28,CASRRGSPSSYEQYF
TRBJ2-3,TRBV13,CASSSRWNTQYF
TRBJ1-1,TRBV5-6,CASSTQNTEAFF
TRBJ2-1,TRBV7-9,CASSPPGPAVEQFF
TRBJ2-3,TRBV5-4,CASSFSDLTDTQYF
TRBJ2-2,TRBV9,CASSARDRGGGELFF
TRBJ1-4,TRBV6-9,CASSYPDRDNEKLFF
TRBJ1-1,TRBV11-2,CASSLETEAFF
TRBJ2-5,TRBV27,CASSLGTSGSQTQYF
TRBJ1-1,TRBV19,CASSVIQRNTEAFF
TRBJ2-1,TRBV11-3,CASSLGGDEQFF
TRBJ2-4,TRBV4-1,CASSQRVGAPKNIQYF
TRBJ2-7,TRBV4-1,CASSQVGYDYEQYF
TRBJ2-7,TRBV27,CASSLSITAGFYEQYF
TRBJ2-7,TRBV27,CASSSKSSQSSYEQYF
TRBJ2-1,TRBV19,CASTPMGLGSDNEQFF
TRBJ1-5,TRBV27,CASGTTGAQPQHF
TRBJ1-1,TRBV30,CASTTGKGGAFF
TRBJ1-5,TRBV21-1,CASSKGWVDNQPQHF
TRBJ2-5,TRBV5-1,CASSTFAGLTQYF
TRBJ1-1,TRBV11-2,CASSSTPFTDTEAFF